The next 6 T cell receptor beta chains were all read from a single sample in a study of blood T cells in healthy people across ages. For the second PCR, which ran for roughly 7 to 11 cycles, a sample-barcoded 5' primer and a J-beta primer mix were used. TCRdb recomputed calls from the 5' RACE reads with MiXCR, one row per CDR3 protein. The sample lists 1.5 million to 2 million distinct CDR3 sequences, roughly 43% occurring once. The source material was blood. The source is a human donor in good health.

In this sample, this clonotype turned up a few times. This chain connects TRBV20-1 to TRBJ2-3; TRBD2 agrees at 15 bases. V was pared by 6 bases and J by 2 bases, with 12 bases of the junction left unmatched. CDR1 is DFQATT and CDR2 is SNEGSKA in the germline V gene (reference sequence). The CDR3 consists of 18 residues. The CDR3 DNA reads as TGCAGTGCGGAACCGGGACTAGCGGGGGGTAGACCCACAGATACGCAGTATTTT. Its protein product is CSAEPGLAGGRPTDTQYF.

This clonotype was seen more than once but under ten times. The J gene is TRBJ2-7, the V gene TRBV5-1; D might be TRBD1 (6 bases). Germline CDR1 SGHRS, CDR2 YFSETQ. V lost 2 bases and J lost 7, with 13 bases in between. The CDR3 consists of 13 residues. The CDR3 DNA is TGCGCCAGCAGCTTTCAGGGGAACGATGAGCAGTACTTC. This encodes CASSFQGNDEQYF.

V and J are TRBV25-1 and TRBJ2-7; maybe TRBD1 (6 bases). The germline V gene encodes CDR1 MGHDK and CDR2 SYGVNS. The CDR3 spans 15 residues. Trimming removed 7 bases from V and 3 bases from J, with 19 bases in between. The CDR3 protein is CASTLGGGGLYEQYF. In DNA, the CDR3 is TGTGCCAGCACCCTAGGGGGTGGGGGCCTCTACGAGCAGTACTTC.

This clonotype was counted between two and nine times. This chain links TRBV20-1 with TRBJ2-1, with 8 positions matching TRBD2. Germline trimming cut 7 bases from V and 4 bases from J; bases unmatched to any gene: 12. CDR1 DFQATT and CDR2 SNEGSKA come from the germline V gene (reference sequence). The length of the CDR3 is 15 residues. CDR3: CSVLAGYRGYNEQFF. The CDR3 nucleotides are TGCAGTGTATTAGCGGGGTACCGGGGATACAATGAGCAGTTCTTC.

The chain uses TRBV4-3 and TRBJ2-7; 7 bases map to TRBD2. The CDR3 runs to 15 residues. Germline loops: CDR1 LGHNA, CDR2 YSLEER. Unmatched junction bases numbered 8, after V lost 0 bases and J lost 6 bases. For the CDR3, the DNA is TGCGCCAGCAGCCAAGATGGCGGGGGATCGAGCGAGCAGTACTTC. Amino acids: CASSQDGGGSSEQYF.

The V call is TRBV5-1, the J call TRBJ2-3, with 11 nucleotides matching TRBD1. Losses at the gene ends were 3 bases for V and 4 bases for J; bases not matched to a gene: 7. The CDR3 loop spans 16 amino acids. From germline, CDR1 is SGHRS and CDR2 YFSETQ. The CDR3 loop reads CASSYGQGASADTQYF. CDR3 DNA: TGCGCCAGCAGCTACGGACAGGGGGCGAGCGCAGATACGCAGTATTTT.